The rows below give T cell receptor beta chains drawn from one sample of a study of control samples from healthy donors and cancer patients. The method was immunoSEQ multiplex PCR; TCRdb's version includes in-frame clones alone and lacks a portion of them. The repertoire holds roughly 400,000 clones, with 75% to 95% as singletons. The sample was PBMCs. Receptor source: a man in his forties or fifties with head and neck cancer. Each CDR3 is given with its conserved first and last residue. The D gene is left open where the match is weak. Where a row states a size, it is once, few, many or the class of an expanded clone; other rows omit it.

CDR3: CATRGVGSYEQYF; DNA: TGTGCCACCCGAGGGGTGGGATCCTACGAGCAGTACTTC; V: TRBV7-8; J: TRBJ2-7; D: -; size: -
CDR3: CASSFSQTNYGYTF; DNA: TGTGCCAGCAGTTTCTCCCAGACTAACTATGGCTACACCTTC; V: TRBV28; J: TRBJ1-2; D: -; size: -
CDR3: CASSFTGMNTEAFF; DNA: TGTGCCAGCAGCTTCACAGGAATGAACACTGAAGCTTTCTTT; V: TRBV11-1; J: TRBJ1-1; D: -; size: -
CDR3: CASSLEFPEPVPKYGQYF; DNA: TGTGCCAGCAGCTTAGAGTTCCCCGAACCAGTCCCGAAGTATGGGCAGTACTTC; V: TRBV7-8; J: TRBJ2-7; D: -; size: -
CDR3: CASTAAGGSYEQYF; DNA: TGTGCCAGTACCGCAGCGGGGGGGTCCTACGAGCAGTACTTC; V: TRBV2; J: TRBJ2-7; D: TRBD2; size: -
CDR3: CASSLARGIYEQYF; DNA: TGTGCCAGCAGCTTAGCTAGGGGTATATACGAGCAGTACTTC; V: TRBV11-2; J: TRBJ2-7; D: -; size: -
CDR3: CASSRRGNYEQYF; DNA: TGTGCCAGCAGCCGGAGGGGGAACTACGAGCAGTACTTC; V: TRBV12-3/TRBV12-4; J: TRBJ2-7; D: -; size: -
CDR3: CSVGDTGELFF; DNA: TGCAGCGTTGGCGACACCGGGGAGCTGTTTTTT; V: TRBV29-1; J: TRBJ2-2; D: -; size: -
CDR3: CASSSRGDLNFDTQYF; DNA: TGTGCCAGCAGCTCCCGGGGGGACTTAAACTTTGATACGCAGTATTTT; V: TRBV4-2; J: TRBJ2-3; D: TRBD2; size: -
CDR3: CASSIRDGPLSEQYF; DNA: TGTGCCAGCAGCATTCGGGACGGACCACTTTCCGAGCAGTACTTC; V: TRBV9; J: TRBJ2-7; D: -; size: -
CDR3: CASSSPGQGRTQPQHF; DNA: TGTGCCAGCAGTTCTCCGGGACAGGGACGAACGCAGCCCCAGCATTTT; V: TRBV6-5; J: TRBJ1-5; D: TRBD1; size: -
CDR3: CASSGTGTTDTQYF; DNA: TGTGCCAGCAGCGGGACAGGGACTACAGATACGCAGTATTTT; V: TRBV9; J: TRBJ2-3; D: TRBD1; size: -
CDR3: CASMGQGMNTEAFF; DNA: TGTGCCAGCATGGGACAGGGGATGAACACTGAAGCTTTCTTT; V: TRBV6-5; J: TRBJ1-1; D: TRBD1; size: -
CDR3: CASSLGGGAEQYF; DNA: TGTGCCAGCAGCTTAGGCGGTGGCGCCGAGCAGTACTTC; V: TRBV7-3; J: TRBJ2-7; D: -; size: once
CDR3: CASSLQGASGYTF; DNA: TGTGCCAGCTCACTACAGGGGGCCAGTGGCTACACCTTC; V: TRBV7-2; J: TRBJ1-2; D: TRBD1; size: -
CDR3: CASREQGARNEQFF; DNA: TGTGCCAGTAGAGAACAGGGGGCGCGCAATGAGCAGTTCTTC; V: TRBV19; J: TRBJ2-1; D: TRBD1; size: -
CDR3: CASSLEGGGQGYEQYF; DNA: TGTGCCAGCAGCTTAGAGGGTGGGGGACAGGGATACGAGCAGTACTTC; V: TRBV11-2; J: TRBJ2-7; D: TRBD1; size: -
CDR3: CASSVELAGLLGEQFF; DNA: TGTGCCAGCAGCGTAGAACTAGCGGGACTCCTAGGTGAGCAGTTCTTC; V: TRBV9; J: TRBJ2-1; D: TRBD2; size: -
CDR3: CASSLSVYEQYF; DNA: TGTGCCAGCAGCTTGTCTGTCTACGAGCAGTACTTC; V: TRBV5-5; J: TRBJ2-7; D: -; size: -
CDR3: CASSKLETYEQYF; DNA: TGTGCCAGTTCAAAGTTGGAAACCTACGAGCAGTACTTC; V: TRBV18; J: TRBJ2-7; D: -; size: -
CDR3: CASSYSEGGLFEQYF; DNA: TGTGCCAGCAGTTACTCGGAGGGGGGCCTTTTCGAGCAGTACTTC; V: TRBV6-2/TRBV6-3; J: TRBJ2-7; D: -; size: -
CDR3: CASSLAGGYTEAFF; DNA: TGTGCCAGCAGCTTAGCCGGGGGGTACACTGAAGCTTTCTTT; V: TRBV7-2; J: TRBJ1-1; D: -; size: once
CDR3: CASSFPGVDTQYF; DNA: TGTGCCAGCAGTTTTCCGGGGGTGGATACGCAGTATTTT; V: TRBV28; J: TRBJ2-3; D: -; size: -
CDR3: CASSPPGLAGDEQYF; DNA: TGTGCCAGCAGTCCACCGGGACTAGCGGGAGACGAGCAGTACTTC; V: TRBV28; J: TRBJ2-7; D: TRBD2; size: -
CDR3: CASSVKGGLSEQYF; DNA: TGTGCCAGCAGCGTAAAGGGGGGCCTATCCGAGCAGTACTTC; V: TRBV9; J: TRBJ2-7; D: -; size: -
CDR3: CASSAPGLAGGPRDTGELFF; DNA: TGTGCCAGCAGCGCACCGGGACTAGCGGGAGGTCCGCGGGACACCGGGGAGCTGTTTTTT; V: TRBV9; J: TRBJ2-2; D: TRBD2; size: -
CDR3: CASSRGIYSGNEQFF; DNA: TGTGCCAGCAGCCGCGGTATCTACTCGGGCAATGAGCAGTTCTTC; V: TRBV7-3; J: TRBJ2-1; D: -; size: -
CDR3: CASSSAPRLAGGPSTDTQYF; DNA: TGTGCCAGCAGTTCCGCTCCCAGACTAGCGGGGGGCCCAAGCACAGATACGCAGTATTTT; V: TRBV21-1; J: TRBJ2-3; D: -; size: once
CDR3: CSAGTSVSYEQYF; DNA: TGCAGCGCAGGGACTAGCGTCTCCTACGAGCAGTACTTC; V: TRBV29-1; J: TRBJ2-7; D: TRBD2; size: -
CDR3: CASSKQAIPYEQYF; DNA: TGTGCCAGCAGTAAGCAGGCGATACCCTACGAGCAGTACTTC; V: TRBV6-5; J: TRBJ2-7; D: -; size: -
CDR3: CASSNRDRAQHF; DNA: TGTGCCAGCAGTAACCGGGACAGAGCCCAGCATTTT; V: TRBV6-6; J: TRBJ1-5; D: TRBD1; size: once
CDR3: CASRDTFSYEQYF; DNA: TGTGCCAGCAGGGACACTTTCTCCTACGAGCAGTACTTC; V: TRBV2; J: TRBJ2-7; D: -; size: -
CDR3: CASSLARQETQYF; DNA: TGTGCCAGCAGCTTAGCACGACAAGAGACCCAGTACTTC; V: TRBV7-2; J: TRBJ2-5; D: -; size: -
CDR3: CASTDPRRGGTEAFF; DNA: TGTGCCAGCACCGATCCCCGCAGGGGTGGCACTGAAGCTTTCTTT; V: TRBV28; J: TRBJ1-1; D: -; size: -
CDR3: CASSQVGTESNEKLFF; DNA: TGCGCCAGCAGCCAAGTGGGGACGGAGAGTAATGAAAAACTGTTTTTT; V: TRBV4-1; J: TRBJ1-4; D: -; size: -
CDR3: CASKDRDREVEQYF; DNA: TGTGCCAGCAAAGACCGGGACAGGGAGGTCGAGCAGTACTTC; V: TRBV6-4; J: TRBJ2-7; D: TRBD1; size: -
CDR3: CASSWKGLDGYTF; DNA: TGTGCCAGCAGTTGGAAGGGCCTAGATGGCTACACCTTC; V: TRBV6-6; J: TRBJ1-2; D: -; size: -